Sequencing of this T cell receptor (beta chain) was carried out in a study of blood T cell repertoires in COVID-19. Study at large: Nucleic acid was either cDNA or gDNA, and it came from T cells, B-cell-depleted T cells, or PBMCs.

In the authors' methods: Using reference gene primer amplification, nucleated cell counts were estimated. TCRdb keeps only in-frame clones here, not all; method: immunoSEQ multiplex PCR. The DNA gave D and trimming, while V, J and clone size come from that table. Of about 230,000 clones in the sample, 85% to 90% were seen once. Germline loops: CDR1 LGHDT, CDR2 YNNKEL (reference sequence). The CDR3 totals 16 residues. Trimming left V 0 bases short and J 2 bases short, with 12 bases between. Sequencing input: peripheral blood. This chain joins TRBV3-1 (or the pseudogene TRBV3-2) and TRBJ2-3; D is possibly TRBD2 (6 bases). This TCR derives from a man aged 50 or older with COVID-19, enrolled during active disease. CDR3 sequence: CASSQERLENTDTQYF. The CDR3 nucleotides read TGTGCCAGCAGCCAAGAGAGACTAGAAAACACAGATACGCAGTATTTT.